The clone carrying this T cell receptor (beta chain) is a singleton in its sample. Its antigen is undetermined. Since the CDR3 does not end with the conserved phenylalanine or tryptophan, this likely comes from a read error. This sample is part of a study of CD8+CD57+ T cells in acquired aplastic anemia. Study context: The study obtained an average of approximately 3 ug of DNA from sorted CD4+ and CD8+ cells.

Genomic DNA, serving as template, underwent TCR beta VDJ and CDR3 profiling. TCRdb re-called the reads through MiXCR, storing one row per CDR3 protein. This sample has under 250,000 distinct CDR3 sequences, with almost 35% found just once. This CDR3 is 14 amino acids long. In germline, CDR1 is ENHRY, CDR2 SYGVKD. V lost 10 bases, J lost 0 bases, and 16 bases lay in between. Points from the study as a whole: CD8+ Simpson's diversity showed no significant patient-control difference.

Sample: sorted CD4+, CD8+, or CD8+CD57+ T cells (not recorded which) from PBMCs. The chain joins TRBV10-3 to TRBJ2-7; D is perhaps TRBD1 (6 bases). The receptor was derived from a human donor in good health, serving as a control. In DNA, the CDR3 is TGTGCCACCACAGGGACCGAAAGCTCCTACGAGCAGTACTAC. Its protein is CATTGTESSYEQYY.